A selection of T cell receptor beta chains follows, all from one sample in a study of blood T cell repertoires in COVID-19. Clones were read by immunoSEQ multiplex PCR, and TCRdb kept only the in-frame ones, dropping some. This sample has roughly 400,000 clones, with about 88% found just once. The sample taken for sequencing was PBMCs or T cells enriched from blood (not recorded which). Receptors originate from a woman younger than 30 who had been exposed to COVID-19. Both conserved end residues are part of each CDR3. Fields, in order: clone size, D gene, V gene, J gene, CDR3 DNA, CDR3 protein. The D gene is left open where the match is weak. Clone size is stated in some rows and not others, as once, few, many or a class when expanded.

-	-	TRBV5-6	TRBJ2-7	TGTGCCAGCAGCCAGGGACACTCTTCCTACGAGCAGTACTTC	CASSQGHSSYEQYF
-	TRBD1	TRBV7-2	TRBJ1-3	TGTGCCAGCAGACGGGACAGCTCTGGAAACACCATATATTTT	CASRRDSSGNTIYF
-	-	TRBV4-1	TRBJ1-4	TGCGCCAGCAGCCAACACCAGACAGAACTCGAAAAACTGTTTTTT	CASSQHQTELEKLFF
few	-	TRBV11-2	TRBJ1-3	TGTGCCAGCAGCTTAGTCAGCAGGGTCGGCGGTTACGGAAACACCATATATTTT	CASSLVSRVGGYGNTIYF
once	TRBD1	TRBV19	TRBJ1-4	TGTGCCAGTAGCTCAGGGGGGACAGTCCTAAATGAAAAACTGTTTTTT	CASSSGGTVLNEKLFF
-	TRBD2	TRBV29-1	TRBJ2-7	TGCAGCGTTACCCAGGGACTAGCGTCTCACCGCGAGCAGTACTTC	CSVTQGLASHREQYF
-	TRBD2	TRBV7-2	TRBJ2-1	TGTGCCAGCAGCTTACTAGCGGGGAATGAGCAGTTCTTC	CASSLLAGNEQFF
-	-	TRBV15	TRBJ2-3	TGTGCCACCAGCAGAAGTCAGACCTGGAGGCTCACAGATACGCAGTATTTT	CATSRSQTWRLTDTQYF
once	TRBD1	TRBV25-1	TRBJ2-1	TGTGCCAGCTTACTTGGTAGGACAGGGAATTACAATGAGCAGTTCTTC	CASLLGRTGNYNEQFF
once	-	TRBV27	TRBJ2-5	TGTGCCAGCAGTTTATCCTGGGAGCAAGAGACCCAGTACTTC	CASSLSWEQETQYF
-	-	TRBV28	TRBJ2-5	TGTGCCAGCAGTTTAAGCCGCCCAGAGACCCAGTACTTC	CASSLSRPETQYF
-	-	TRBV27	TRBJ2-1	TGTGCCAGCAGTTTATTGACTAGTCTGAATGAGCAGTTCTTC	CASSLLTSLNEQFF
once	TRBD2	TRBV5-4	TRBJ2-1	TGTGCCAGCAGCTTGGTGGGGGGGACCTACAATGAGCAGTTCTTC	CASSLVGGTYNEQFF
-	TRBD1	TRBV5-5	TRBJ2-7	TGTGCCAGCAGCTGGGGACAGGGAGCCACCTACGAGCAGTACTTC	CASSWGQGATYEQYF
-	-	TRBV27	TRBJ1-1	TGTGCCAGCAGTTTTTTCGCGGGGGAGAACACTGAAGCTTTCTTT	CASSFFAGENTEAFF
-	-	TRBV9	TRBJ1-4	TGTGCCAGCAGCGTAAACTCCAGGGCAACTAATGAAAAACTGTTTTTT	CASSVNSRATNEKLFF
-	TRBD2	TRBV18	TRBJ2-1	TGTGCCAGCTCACTTGGCCTAGCGGGGAGCAATGAGCAGTTCTTC	CASSLGLAGSNEQFF
-	-	TRBV4-2	TRBJ1-5	TGTGCCAGCAGCCAAGATTACAGAGTCAATCAGCCCCAGCATTTT	CASSQDYRVNQPQHF
-	-	TRBV2	TRBJ1-5	TGTGCCAGCAGTGATGAGAGGGTTGGGCAGCCCCAGCATTTT	CASSDERVGQPQHF
once	-	TRBV19	TRBJ1-6	TGTGCCAGTACGACAGGTTCAGGCTCCTATAATTCACCCCTCCACTTT	CASTTGSGSYNSPLHF
-	TRBD2	TRBV3-1/TRBV3-2	TRBJ2-2	TGTGCCAGCAGCCGAGGGACTACCCCCACCGGGGAGCTGTTTTTT	CASSRGTTPTGELFF
-	TRBD1	TRBV6-4	TRBJ1-4	TGTGCCAGCAGTGTTACAGGGGGCAATAATGAAAAACTGTTTTTT	CASSVTGGNNEKLFF
-	TRBD2	TRBV6-5	TRBJ2-5	TGTGCCAGCAGTTATAGCGGGGGGCAGGAGACCCAGTACTTC	CASSYSGGQETQYF
-	-	TRBV6-1	TRBJ2-7	TGTGCCAGCAGTGAACCTCTCTACGAGCAGTACTTC	CASSEPLYEQYF
-	TRBD1	TRBV28	TRBJ1-3	TGTGCCAGCAGCAGCTCAGGGGGATCTGGAAACACCATATATTTT	CASSSSGGSGNTIYF
-	TRBD2	TRBV7-9	TRBJ2-1	TGTGCCAGCAGCGGGCCCGGGACTAGTGATGAGCAGTTCTTC	CASSGPGTSDEQFF
-	TRBD1	TRBV5-6	TRBJ2-7	TGTGCCAGCAGCTTGCGGGGACAGGGGGCCGAGCAGTACTTC	CASSLRGQGAEQYF
-	TRBD1	TRBV6-5	TRBJ1-1	TGTGCCAGCAGCGTACAGGGGGGGCACACTGAAGCTTTCTTT	CASSVQGGHTEAFF
-	TRBD2	TRBV7-8	TRBJ2-1	TGTGCCAGCAGCTTTGGACTAGCGGGAGGGCCACGCAATGAGCAGTTCTTC	CASSFGLAGGPRNEQFF
once	TRBD1	TRBV6-5	TRBJ1-5	TGTGCCACGCTACGACAGGGTAGCAATCAGCCCCAGCATTTT	CATLRQGSNQPQHF
-	-	TRBV5-4	TRBJ1-1	TGTGCCAGCAGCTTGGGAGAACTGCAGGGCGGGACCACTGAAGCTTTCTTT	CASSLGELQGGTTEAFF
once	-	TRBV7-2	TRBJ2-7	TGTGCCAGCAGTATTTCTATGGGGCTGTCGGAGCAGTACTTC	CASSISMGLSEQYF
-	-	TRBV7-9	TRBJ2-1	TGTGCCAGCAGCTCCCTTATAGACAATGAGCAGTTCTTC	CASSSLIDNEQFF
-	-	TRBV29-1	TRBJ2-1	TGCAGCGTTGAGACTCAAAGGGGTAATGAGCAGTTCTTC	CSVETQRGNEQFF
-	-	TRBV28	TRBJ1-2	TGTGCCAGCAGCCGCCTGACACTTAAGAATCTCTATGGCTACACCTTC	CASSRLTLKNLYGYTF
-	-	TRBV4-3	TRBJ1-6	TGCGCCAGCAGCCAAGATCGGATGGGCAATTCACCCCTCCACTTT	CASSQDRMGNSPLHF
-	TRBD1	TRBV13	TRBJ2-2	TGTGCCAGCAGCTTAGTGACAGGGTACACCGGGGAGCTGTTTTTT	CASSLVTGYTGELFF
few	-	TRBV19	TRBJ1-2	TGTGCCAGTAAAGGTACAGGAACGATAACAAACTATGGCTACACCTTC	CASKGTGTITNYGYTF
-	TRBD1	TRBV2	TRBJ1-5	TGTGCCAGCAGTGCCGGGCAGGGGGCGGGACAGCCCCAGCATTTT	CASSAGQGAGQPQHF
-	TRBD1	TRBV4-3	TRBJ2-7	TGCGCCAGCAGCCCAGGGACAGGCTCTGGGTACGAGCAGTACTTC	CASSPGTGSGYEQYF
-	-	TRBV27	TRBJ2-7	TGTGCCAGCAGTTTCTTGGGGGGGGAGCAGGGGGCCGAGCAGTACTTC	CASSFLGGEQGAEQYF
once	TRBD1	TRBV30	TRBJ2-7	TGTGCCTGGAGTGTACTGGGGACAGGGGGCGGCGAGCAGTACTTC	CAWSVLGTGGGEQYF
-	TRBD2	TRBV6-5	TRBJ2-2	TGTGCCAGCATCCCCCTAAGGACTAGCTCCGGGGAGCTGTTTTTT	CASIPLRTSSGELFF
-	-	TRBV2	TRBJ2-5	TGTGCCAGCAGTGCCCAGGGGGGAGATGGAGAGACCCAGTACTTC	CASSAQGGDGETQYF
-	-	TRBV5-1	TRBJ1-6	TGCGCCAGCAGCCCGAATTCATCAGGGGATTATAATTCACCCCTCCACTTT	CASSPNSSGDYNSPLHF
-	TRBD1	TRBV28	TRBJ2-2	TGTGCCAGCAGTTCCCGGGACAGGGTCACCGGGGAGCTGTTTTTT	CASSSRDRVTGELFF
-	TRBD1	TRBV14	TRBJ2-6	TGTGCCAGCAGTCGACAGGGGGTCATTCTCTCTGGGGCCAACGTCCTGACTTTC	CASSRQGVILSGANVLTF
-	-	TRBV7-9	TRBJ1-6	TGTGCCAGCAGCCCAGCGGAGAATTCACCCCTCCACTTT	CASSPAENSPLHF
-	TRBD2	TRBV7-9	TRBJ2-7	TGTGCCAGCAGCTTCCCCGGGGGGGCACAAAATAAGTACGAGCAGTACTTC	CASSFPGGAQNKYEQYF
-	TRBD1	TRBV5-1	TRBJ1-4	TGCGCCAGCAGCTTTACAGGGGCCATTGCAACTAATGAAAAACTGTTTTTT	CASSFTGAIATNEKLFF
-	-	TRBV19	TRBJ2-1	TGTGCCAGTAGTCTTTCGAGGCAGAACTACAATGAGCAGTTCTTC	CASSLSRQNYNEQFF